The 9 T cell receptor beta chains listed next were all sequenced from one sample in a study of blood T cell repertoires in COVID-19. The data were produced by immunoSEQ multiplex PCR, yet TCRdb's version contains in-frame clones alone and is incomplete. The sample contains 350,000 to 450,000 clones, approximately 86% of which appear only once. Sequencing input: peripheral blood. The receptors derive from a woman aged 55-70 years with COVID-19, enrolled during active disease.

This chain connects TRBV1 to TRBJ2-4; the table's D call of TRBD2 was not tested on the DNA. TRBV1 is a pseudogene segment. The CDR3 length is 17 residues. CDR3 sequence: CTSTCKKSGGRKNIQYF. The CDR3 region has the DNA TGCACCAGCACCTGTAAAAAGAGCGGGGGTCGCAAAAACATTCAGTACTTC.

V usage is TRBV2 and J usage is TRBJ2-2; 7 bases fit TRBD2. Germline values: CDR1 SNHLY, CDR2 FYNNEI. This CDR3 has 15 residues. Trimming removed 6 bases from V and 1 base from J; junction bases left unmatched: 5. The CDR3 sequence is CASRKSGENTGELFF. CDR3 nucleotide sequence: TGTGCCAGCAGAAAGAGCGGGGAGAACACCGGGGAGCTGTTTTTT.

The genes are TRBV7-2 and TRBJ1-5; D gene ambiguous. Germline CDR1 is SGHTA and CDR2 is FQGNSA. V lost 1 base and J lost 10, with 14 bases in between. This CDR3 is 14 amino acids long. The CDR3 reads CASSLGLLVEPQHF. CDR3 DNA: TGTGCCAGCAGCTTAGGACTATTAGTCGAACCCCAGCATTTT.

CDR3 DNA sequence: TGCGCCAGCAGCCCCGGGACAGCTAACTATGGCTACACCTTC. Its protein is CASSPGTANYGYTF. The V and J genes are TRBV5-1 and TRBJ1-2, with 7 bases that match TRBD1. The germline V gene has CDR1 SGHRS and CDR2 YFSETQ. This CDR3 has 14 residues. V trimming: 4 bases; J trimming: 0 bases; junction bases outside the gene matches: 3.

The chain uses TRBV7-2 and TRBJ2-3, with 7 nucleotides matching TRBD1. The CDR3 has 18 residues. V was clipped by 2 bases and J by 6 bases; unmatched bases: 17. Germline assignment: CDR1 SGHTA and CDR2 FQGNSA. DNA of the CDR3: TGTGCCAGCAGCTTATCGGTTGATAAGGGGGCGCTTCGGGATACGCAGTATTTT. Amino acids: CASSLSVDKGALRDTQYF.

J is TRBJ1-4 and V is TRBV18; 7 bases fit TRBD1. The germline gives CDR1 KGHSH, CDR2 LQKENI. Trimming at V came to 0 bases and at J to 8 bases, leaving 9 bases not matched to a gene. This CDR3 region has 16 residues. The CDR3 region is CASSPPRDSATEKLFF. The CDR3 coding sequence is TGTGCCAGCTCACCACCAAGGGACAGTGCAACCGAAAAACTGTTTTTT.

This chain joins TRBV5-1 and TRBJ1-4; D unresolved. The CDR3 covers 16 residues. Trimming removed 1 base at V and 5 bases at J, with 15 bases between. Germline V lookup: CDR1 SGHRS, CDR2 YFSETQ. The CDR3: CASSLIGNSANEKLFF. DNA of the CDR3: TGCGCCAGCAGCTTGATCGGTAACTCAGCGAATGAAAAACTGTTTTTT.

This clone has a single count. The chain couples TRBV11-3 to TRBJ1-2, with D uncertain. The CDR3 is 17 amino acids. The V gene's germline CDR1 is SGHNT and CDR2 YENEEA. V was cut by 0 bases and J by 5 bases, with 19 bases left in between. This chain's CDR3 is CASSLDRSEEGLYGYTF. CDR3 nucleotides: TGTGCCAGCAGCTTAGATCGGAGCGAAGAGGGTCTTTATGGCTACACCTTC.

The gene calls are TRBV2 and TRBJ2-1; 7 bases are a match to TRBD1. Germline V CDR1 and CDR2: SNHLY, FYNNEI. V lost 8 bases to trimming and J lost 5 bases; unmatched junction nucleotides: 6. The CDR3 consists of 13 residues. The CDR3 DNA is TGTGCCAGCGCACAGGGGCGGCACAATGAGCAGTTCTTC. Its translation: CASAQGRHNEQFF.